The 9 T cell receptor beta chains given below trace back to one sample, sequenced in a study of cytomegalovirus exposure and HLA in healthy donors. The study ran its PCR with 60 Vbeta and 13 Jbeta primers. Repertoires were generated with immunoSEQ multiplex PCR, while TCRdb's copy carries only in-frame clones and drops some. The data hold over 150,000 clones, with roughly 74% observed a single time. The sequencing input was PBMCs. The receptors here all came from a male donor in good health and CMV-seronegative.

In this sample, this clone turned up once. V and J are TRBV7-2 and TRBJ1-2; D is unclear. Trimming removed 2 bases at V and 3 bases at J, with 7 bases between. The CDR3 length is 13 residues. Germline lookup yields CDR1 SGHTA and CDR2 FQGNSA. CDR3 nucleotide sequence: TGTGCCAGCAGCTTATACTTATACTATGGCTACACCTTC. Translation gives CASSLYLYYGYTF.

This chain joins TRBV4-1 and TRBJ1-2, with 7 bases fitting TRBD1. The V gene's germline CDR1 is MGHRA and CDR2 YSYEKL. This CDR3 is 15 amino acids long. The trim removed 0 bases at V and 5 bases at J, leaving 6 bases unmatched. The CDR3 nucleotides are TGCGCCAGCAGCCAAGAGAGAGGGGGCGCTTATGGCTACACCTTC. Protein product: CASSQERGGAYGYTF.

This chain links TRBV7-9 with TRBJ2-7, with TRBD1 identical over 7 bases. Germline-derived CDR1 and CDR2 are SEHNR and FQNEAQ (reference sequence). This CDR3 comprises 14 residues. J was trimmed by 2 bases and V by 4 bases; bases with no gene match: 5. CDR3 sequence reads: CASSWGQPAYEQYF. CDR3 nucleotide sequence: TGTGCCAGCAGCTGGGGACAGCCCGCCTACGAGCAGTACTTC.

In its sample, this clone was seen once. In DNA form, the CDR3 reads TGTGCCAGCAGCTTAGAGGCTACTGGTCGGGGTGAGCAGTTCTTC. Amino acids: CASSLEATGRGEQFF. The genes are TRBV7-2 and TRBJ2-1; maybe TRBD2 (5 bases). Trimming removed 1 base at V and 9 bases at J, with 16 bases between. The CDR3 has 15 amino acids. CDR1 SGHTA and CDR2 FQGNSA come from the germline V gene.

V is TRBV2 and J is TRBJ1-4, with D possibly being TRBD1 (5 bases). The CDR3 extends over 14 amino acids. Germline V gives CDR1 SNHLY, CDR2 FYNNEI. Trimming cost V 7 bases and J 5 bases, with 14 bases left between them. The CDR3 sequence is CASKTGHQNEKLFF. The CDR3 region has the DNA TGTGCCAGCAAAACCGGACACCAGAATGAAAAACTGTTTTTT.

The chain employs TRBV6-1 and TRBJ1-6, with D maybe TRBD1 (6 bases). CDR1 is MNHNS and CDR2 is SASEGT in the germline V gene. V was cut by 4 bases and J by 7 bases, with 14 bases left in between. The CDR3 is made up of 15 amino acids. In DNA, the CDR3 is TGTGCCAGCAGTGGTGGGACATCTAAAAATTCACCCCTCCACTTT. This sequence encodes CASSGGTSKNSPLHF.

The CDR3 coding sequence is TGTGCCAGCAGGACGACAGGGGTCGGGAATCAGCCCCAGCATTTT. Translating it yields CASRTTGVGNQPQHF. V gene TRBV2 combines with J gene TRBJ1-5; 8 bases map to TRBD1. The CDR3 has 15 amino acids. With V trimmed by 6 bases and J by 4 bases, 8 bases remained unmatched. Germline loops: CDR1 SNHLY, CDR2 FYNNEI.

Only one count was recorded for this clone. The V gene is TRBV10-3, the J gene TRBJ1-5; 9 bases are a match to TRBD1. This CDR3 is built from 14 residues. V lost 3 bases, J lost 6 bases, and 3 bases stayed unmatched. CDR1 is ENHRY and CDR2 is SYGVKD in the germline V gene. The CDR3 DNA reads TGTGCCATCAGTGACCGACAGGGGGGTCAGCCCCAGCATTTT. Translating it yields CAISDRQGGQPQHF.

This clone has more than one count but fewer than ten. The chain is built from TRBV10-3 and TRBJ1-5; possibly TRBD1 for D (6 bases). Germline assignment: CDR1 ENHRY and CDR2 SYGVKD. With 0 bases removed from V and 5 bases from J, the gap between germline ends came to 14 bases. The CDR3 is made up of 16 amino acids. Here the CDR3 DNA reads TGTGCCATCAGTGAGTCGAAGGGCGGGGGCTATCAGCCCCAGCATTTT. Residues: CAISESKGGGYQPQHF.